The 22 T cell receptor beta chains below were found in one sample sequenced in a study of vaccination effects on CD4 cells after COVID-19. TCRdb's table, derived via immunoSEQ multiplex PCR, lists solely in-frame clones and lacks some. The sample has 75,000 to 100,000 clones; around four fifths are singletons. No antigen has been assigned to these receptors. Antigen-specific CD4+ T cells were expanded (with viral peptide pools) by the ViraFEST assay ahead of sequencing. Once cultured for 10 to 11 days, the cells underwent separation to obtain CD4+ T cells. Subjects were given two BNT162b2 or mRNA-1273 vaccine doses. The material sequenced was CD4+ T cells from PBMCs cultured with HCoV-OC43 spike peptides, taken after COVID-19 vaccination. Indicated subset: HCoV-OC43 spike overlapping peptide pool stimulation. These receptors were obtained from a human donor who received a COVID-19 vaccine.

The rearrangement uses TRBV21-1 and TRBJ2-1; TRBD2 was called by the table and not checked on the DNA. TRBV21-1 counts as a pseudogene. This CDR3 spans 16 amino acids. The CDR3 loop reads CASSNVNGVHVGEQFF. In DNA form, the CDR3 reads TGTGCCAGCAGCAACGTAAACGGGGTCCACGTTGGTGAGCAGTTCTTC.

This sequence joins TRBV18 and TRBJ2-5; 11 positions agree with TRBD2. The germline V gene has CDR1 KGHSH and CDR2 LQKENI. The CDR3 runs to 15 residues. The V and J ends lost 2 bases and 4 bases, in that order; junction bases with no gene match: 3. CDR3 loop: CASSPTSGGGETQYF. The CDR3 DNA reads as TGTGCCAGCTCACCAACTAGCGGGGGAGGAGAGACCCAGTACTTC.

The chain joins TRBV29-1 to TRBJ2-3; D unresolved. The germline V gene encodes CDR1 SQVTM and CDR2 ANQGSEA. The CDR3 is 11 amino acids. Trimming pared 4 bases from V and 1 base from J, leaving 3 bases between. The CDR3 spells CSVGGTDTQYF. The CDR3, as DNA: TGCAGCGTTGGGGGCACAGATACGCAGTATTTT.

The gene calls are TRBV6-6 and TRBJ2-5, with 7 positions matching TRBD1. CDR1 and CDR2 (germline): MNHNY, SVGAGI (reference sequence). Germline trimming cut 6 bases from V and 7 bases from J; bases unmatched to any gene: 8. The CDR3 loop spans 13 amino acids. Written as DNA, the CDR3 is TGTGCCAGCAGACAGGGGTCAGGGGCGACCCAGTACTTC. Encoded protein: CASRQGSGATQYF.

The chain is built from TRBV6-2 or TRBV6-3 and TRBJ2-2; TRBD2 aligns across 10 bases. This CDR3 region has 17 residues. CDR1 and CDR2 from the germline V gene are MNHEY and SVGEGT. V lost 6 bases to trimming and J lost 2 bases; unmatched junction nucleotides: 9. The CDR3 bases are TGTGCCAGCAGCCTCCTAGCGGGGGCCCTTAACACCGGGGAGCTGTTTTTT. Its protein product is CASSLLAGALNTGELFF.

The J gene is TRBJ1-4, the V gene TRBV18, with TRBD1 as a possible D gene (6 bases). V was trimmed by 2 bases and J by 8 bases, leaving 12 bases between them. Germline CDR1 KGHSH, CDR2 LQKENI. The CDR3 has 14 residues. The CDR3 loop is CASSPTGGHEKLFF. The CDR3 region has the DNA TGTGCCAGCTCACCAACGGGGGGGCACGAAAAACTGTTTTTT. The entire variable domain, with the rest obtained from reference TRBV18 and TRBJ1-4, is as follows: NAGVMQNPRHLVRRRGQEARLRCSPMKGHSHVYWYRQLPEEGLKFMVYLQKENIIDESGMPKERFSAEFPKEGPSILRIQQVVRGDSAAYFCASSPTGGHEKLFFGSGTQLSVL.

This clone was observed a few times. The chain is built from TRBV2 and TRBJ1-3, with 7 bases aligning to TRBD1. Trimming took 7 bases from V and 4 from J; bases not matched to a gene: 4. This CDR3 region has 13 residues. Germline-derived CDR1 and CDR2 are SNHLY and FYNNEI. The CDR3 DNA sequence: TGTGCCAGCACCGGGACAGTAGGAAACACCATATATTTT. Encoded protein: CASTGTVGNTIYF.

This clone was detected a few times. The CDR3 bases are TGCGCCAGCAGCCAAGATTGGACAAACTACAATGAGCAGTTCTTC. This encodes CASSQDWTNYNEQFF. The chain carries TRBV4-1 and TRBJ2-1; maybe TRBD1 (5 bases). CDR1 is MGHRA and CDR2 is YSYEKL in the germline V gene. Trimming stripped 0 bases from V and 3 bases from J, with 9 bases between. The CDR3 contains 15 residues.

For the CDR3, the DNA is TGTGCCAGCAGCATGAGTGCTAATTCACCCCTCCACTTT. This sequence encodes CASSMSANSPLHF. V is TRBV7-8 and J is TRBJ1-6, with unresolved D. Deletions cut 5 bases from V and 6 bases from J, with 8 bases between. The CDR3 is 13 amino acids. CDR1 SGHVS and CDR2 FQNEAQ come from the germline V gene.

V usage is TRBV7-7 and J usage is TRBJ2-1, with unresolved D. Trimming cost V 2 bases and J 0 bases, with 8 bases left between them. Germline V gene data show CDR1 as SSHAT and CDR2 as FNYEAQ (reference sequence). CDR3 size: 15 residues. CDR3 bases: TGTGCCAGCAGCTTAACACTAAGCTCCTACAATGAGCAGTTCTTC. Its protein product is CASSLTLSSYNEQFF. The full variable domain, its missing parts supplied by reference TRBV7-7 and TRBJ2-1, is GAGVSQSPRYKVTKRGQDVTLRCDPISSHATLYWYQQALGQGPEFLTYFNYEAQPDKSGLPSDRFSAERPEGSISTLTIQRTEQRDSAMYRCASSLTLSSYNEQFFGPGTRLTVL.

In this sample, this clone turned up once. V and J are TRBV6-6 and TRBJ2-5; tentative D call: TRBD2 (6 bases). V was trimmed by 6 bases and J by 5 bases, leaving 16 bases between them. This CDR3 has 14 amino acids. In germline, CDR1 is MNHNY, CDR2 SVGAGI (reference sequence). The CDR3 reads CASRETGGAETQYF. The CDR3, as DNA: TGTGCCAGCAGGGAGACCGGGGGAGCCGAGACCCAGTACTTC.

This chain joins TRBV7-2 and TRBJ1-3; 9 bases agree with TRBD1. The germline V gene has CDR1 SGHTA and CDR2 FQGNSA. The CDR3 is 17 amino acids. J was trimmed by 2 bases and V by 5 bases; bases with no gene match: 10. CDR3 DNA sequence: TGTGCCAGCAGCCCTACCCGGACAGGGGCAACTGGAAACACCATATATTTT. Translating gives CASSPTRTGATGNTIYF.

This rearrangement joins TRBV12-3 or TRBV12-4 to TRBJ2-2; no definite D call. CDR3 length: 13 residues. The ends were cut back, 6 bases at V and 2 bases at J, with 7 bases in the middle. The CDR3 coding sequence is TGTGCCAGCAGCCGTAGAAACACCGGGGAGCTGTTTTTT. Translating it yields CASSRRNTGELFF.

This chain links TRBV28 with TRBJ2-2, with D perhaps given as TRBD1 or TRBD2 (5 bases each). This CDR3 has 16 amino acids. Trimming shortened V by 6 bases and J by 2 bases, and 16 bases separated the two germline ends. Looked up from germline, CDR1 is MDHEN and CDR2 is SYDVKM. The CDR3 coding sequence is TGTGCCAGCAGACCCTTCGTGGGGGTAAACACCGGGGAGCTGTTTTTT. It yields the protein CASRPFVGVNTGELFF. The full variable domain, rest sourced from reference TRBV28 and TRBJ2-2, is DVKVTQSSRYLVKRTGEKVFLECVQDMDHENMFWYRQDPGLGLRLIYFSYDVKMKEKGDIPEGYSVSREKKERFSLILESASTNQTSMYLCASRPFVGVNTGELFFGEGSRLTVL.

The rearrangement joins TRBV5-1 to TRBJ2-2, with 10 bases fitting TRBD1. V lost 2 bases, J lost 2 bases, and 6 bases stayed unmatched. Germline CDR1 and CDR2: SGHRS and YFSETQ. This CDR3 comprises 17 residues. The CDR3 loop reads CASSFLTTGGNTGELFF. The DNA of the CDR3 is TGCGCCAGCAGCTTCCTAACGACAGGGGGCAACACCGGGGAGCTGTTTTTT. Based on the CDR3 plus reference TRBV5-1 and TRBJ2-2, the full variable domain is KAGVTQTPRYLIKTRGQQVTLSCSPISGHRSVSWYQQTPGQGLQFLFEYFSETQRNKGNFPGRFSGRQFSNSRSEMNVSTLELGDSALYLCASSFLTTGGNTGELFFGEGSRLTVL.

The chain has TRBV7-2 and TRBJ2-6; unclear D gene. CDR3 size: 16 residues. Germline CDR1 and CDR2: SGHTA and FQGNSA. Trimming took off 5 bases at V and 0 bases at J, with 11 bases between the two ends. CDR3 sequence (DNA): TGTGCCAGCAGCCTACCGCCCAGCTCTGGGGCCAACGTCCTGACTTTC. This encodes CASSLPPSSGANVLTF. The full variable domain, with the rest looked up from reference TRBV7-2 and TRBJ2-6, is GAGVSQSPSNKVTEKGKDVELRCDPISGHTALYWYRQSLGQGLEFLIYFQGNSAPDKSGLPSDRFSAERTGGSVSTLTIQRTQQEDSAVYLCASSLPPSSGANVLTFGAGSRLTVL.

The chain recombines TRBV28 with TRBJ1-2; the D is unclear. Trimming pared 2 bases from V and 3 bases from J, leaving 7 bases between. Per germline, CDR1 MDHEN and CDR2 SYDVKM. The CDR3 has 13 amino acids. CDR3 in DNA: TGTGCCAGCAGTTTACTGACCGACTATGGCTACACCTTC. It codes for CASSLLTDYGYTF.

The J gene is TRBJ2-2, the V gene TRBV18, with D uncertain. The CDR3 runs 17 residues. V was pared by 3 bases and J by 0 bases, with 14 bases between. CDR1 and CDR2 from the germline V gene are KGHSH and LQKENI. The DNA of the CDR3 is TGTGCCAGCTCACCCAGCTCCCCCGGTGCGAACACCGGGGAGCTGTTTTTT. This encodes CASSPSSPGANTGELFF.

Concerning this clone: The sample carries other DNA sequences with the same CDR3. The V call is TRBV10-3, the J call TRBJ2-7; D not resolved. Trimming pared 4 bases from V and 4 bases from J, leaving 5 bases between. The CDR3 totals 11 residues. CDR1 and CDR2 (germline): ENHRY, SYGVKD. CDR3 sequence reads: CAISAGYEQYV. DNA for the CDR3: TGTGCCATCAGTGCCGGATACGAGCAGTACGTC.

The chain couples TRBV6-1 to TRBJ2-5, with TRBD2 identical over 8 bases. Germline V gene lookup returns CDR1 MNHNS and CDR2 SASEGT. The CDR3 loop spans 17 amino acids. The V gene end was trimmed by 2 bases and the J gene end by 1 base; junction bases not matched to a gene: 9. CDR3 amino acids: CASSELLVAGLQETQYF. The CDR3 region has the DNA TGTGCCAGCAGTGAACTCCTGGTAGCGGGGCTCCAAGAGACCCAGTACTTC.

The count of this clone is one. The CDR3 sequence: CATKEGTDTDTQYF. CDR3 sequence (DNA): TGTGCCACAAAAGAGGGGACAGACACAGATACGCAGTATTTT. J is TRBJ2-3 and V is TRBV24-1; 7 bases are shared with TRBD1. Germline values: CDR1 KGHDR, CDR2 SFDVKD. This CDR3 region has 14 residues. V dropped 10 bases and J dropped 2; count of bases not matched to a gene: 8.

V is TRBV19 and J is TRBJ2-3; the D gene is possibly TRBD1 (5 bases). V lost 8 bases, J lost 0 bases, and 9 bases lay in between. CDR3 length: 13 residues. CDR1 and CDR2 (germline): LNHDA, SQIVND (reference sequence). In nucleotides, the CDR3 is TGTGCCAGTGGGGCAGGGAGCACAGATACGCAGTATTTT. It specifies CASGAGSTDTQYF.